Listed below are T cell receptor beta chains from one sample, sequenced in a study of T cell responses to AZD1222 COVID-19 vaccine. Here immunoSEQ multiplex PCR was the method, and the copy in TCRdb shows in-frame clones only, minus some. Found here are approximately 50,000 clones, 86% of them singletons; the top ten hold 6.5% to 8.5%. The sequencing used peripheral blood, collected 28 days after the second AZD1222 dose. The receptor set was obtained from an adult who received the AZD1222 COVID-19 vaccine. The CDR3 runs from the conserved cysteine through the conserved F or W. A D gene is named only where the DNA matches it firmly. Clone sizes are given selectively: once, few, many, or a class where the clone is expanded.

-	-	TRBV11-3	TRBJ2-3	CASTDGNTDTQYF	TGTGCCAGCACCGATGGTAACACAGATACGCAGTATTTT
-	-	TRBV28	TRBJ1-3	CASGSETASGNTIYF	TGTGCCAGCGGGTCGGAAACGGCCTCTGGAAACACCATATATTTT
-	once	TRBV7-2	TRBJ2-1	CASSLGSGTEQFF	TGTGCCAGCAGCTTAGGTTCTGGGACTGAGCAGTTCTTC
-	-	TRBV2	TRBJ2-1	CASLREVTAGGEQFF	TGTGCCAGCCTGCGAGAGGTAACAGCCGGTGGTGAGCAGTTCTTC
-	-	TRBV2	TRBJ2-5	CASSGHHTQETQYF	TGTGCCAGCAGTGGACACCACACTCAAGAGACCCAGTACTTC
-	-	TRBV28	TRBJ2-2	CASSLWQGVDTGELFF	TGTGCCAGCAGTTTATGGCAGGGTGTTGACACCGGGGAGCTGTTTTTT
-	-	TRBV27	TRBJ1-5	CASSPGSWTQPQHF	TGTGCCAGCAGTCCGGGGAGCTGGACCCAGCCCCAGCATTTT
TRBD1	-	TRBV2	TRBJ2-7	CASRRDRDGEQYF	TGTGCCAGCAGACGGGACAGGGATGGCGAGCAGTACTTC
TRBD1	-	TRBV19	TRBJ2-3	CASSIERTGVGTDTQYF	TGTGCCAGTAGTATAGAACGGACAGGGGTCGGCACAGATACGCAGTATTTT
-	-	TRBV19	TRBJ2-1	CASTTVAGDTYNEQFF	TGTGCCAGTACTACTGTCGCAGGAGATACCTACAATGAGCAGTTCTTC
TRBD1	-	TRBV7-9	TRBJ2-7	CASSDSRDRVDEQYF	TGTGCCAGCAGCGATAGCCGGGACAGGGTTGACGAGCAGTACTTC
-	-	TRBV9	TRBJ2-1	CASSPRAEGYNEQFF	TGTGCCAGCAGCCCCCGGGCGGAGGGATACAATGAGCAGTTCTTC
-	-	TRBV29-1	TRBJ2-7	CSATPKESYEQYF	TGCAGCGCCACCCCTAAGGAGTCCTACGAGCAGTACTTC
-	-	TRBV24-1	TRBJ2-5	CATSDKGKETQYF	TGTGCCACCAGTGACAAAGGCAAAGAGACCCAGTACTTC
-	-	TRBV6-6	TRBJ2-2	CASTDLQANTGELFF	TGTGCCAGCACAGACCTACAGGCGAACACCGGGGAGCTGTTTTTT
TRBD1	-	TRBV6-5	TRBJ1-6	CASSPQGGGSSPLHF	TGTGCCAGCAGTCCCCAGGGGGGAGGCAGTTCACCCCTCCACTTT
TRBD2	-	TRBV4-1	TRBJ2-3	CASSPLGGRRDTQYF	TGCGCCAGCAGCCCCCTGGGCGGGAGGAGGGATACGCAGTATTTT
TRBD1	-	TRBV28	TRBJ1-1	CASSSGQGFEAFF	TGTGCCAGCAGTTCCGGACAGGGGTTTGAAGCTTTCTTT
-	-	TRBV7-8	TRBJ1-3	CASSSDGLGGNTIYF	TGTGCCAGCAGCTCGGATGGGCTGGGAGGAAACACCATATATTTT
-	-	TRBV5-4	TRBJ2-3	CATAWRASTDTQYF	TGTGCCACCGCGTGGCGGGCGAGCACAGATACGCAGTATTTT
-	-	TRBV30	TRBJ2-2	CAWSLQGPGELFF	TGTGCCTGGAGCCTACAGGGACCCGGGGAGCTGTTTTTT
-	-	TRBV14	TRBJ2-7	CASSQATYEQYF	TGTGCCAGCAGCCAAGCCACTTACGAGCAGTACTTC
TRBD1	-	TRBV7-2	TRBJ2-6	CASSSDRAGSGANVLTF	TGTGCCAGCAGCTCGGACAGGGCGGGCTCTGGGGCCAACGTCCTGACTTTC
-	-	TRBV5-4	TRBJ2-3	CASSLSQGSTDTQYF	TGTGCCAGCAGCTTGTCTCAGGGCAGCACAGATACGCAGTATTTT
-	-	TRBV11-2	TRBJ2-7	CASSLIVSGYEQYF	TGTGCCAGCAGCTTAATCGTGTCCGGCTACGAGCAGTACTTC
TRBD2	-	TRBV5-4	TRBJ2-2	CASSLPGGPIGELFF	TGTGCCAGCAGCTTGCCGGGAGGGCCCATCGGGGAGCTGTTTTTT
TRBD2	-	TRBV11-3	TRBJ2-1	CASSTRASGYNEQFF	TGTGCCAGCAGCACCCGGGCTAGCGGATACAATGAGCAGTTCTTC
-	-	TRBV9	TRBJ2-5	CASSLGTTPSETQYF	TGTGCCAGCAGCTTAGGGACGACGCCGTCCGAGACCCAGTACTTC
TRBD1	-	TRBV6-5	TRBJ2-1	CASSYSNRGPYNEQFF	TGTGCCAGCAGTTACTCGAACAGGGGGCCGTACAATGAGCAGTTCTTC
TRBD1	-	TRBV4-1	TRBJ1-1	CASSRTGATNTEAFF	TGCGCCAGCAGCCGGACAGGGGCTACGAACACTGAAGCTTTCTTT
-	once	TRBV11-1	TRBJ1-4	CASSSSVNEKLFF	TGTGCCAGCAGCTCCTCCGTTAATGAAAAACTGTTTTTT
TRBD2	-	TRBV27	TRBJ2-1	CASSLFAGGSYNEQFF	TGTGCCAGCAGTTTGTTTGCGGGAGGGTCCTACAATGAGCAGTTCTTC
-	-	TRBV28	TRBJ2-7	CASRSSYEQYF	TGTGCCAGCAGAAGTAGTTACGAGCAGTACTTC
-	-	TRBV9	TRBJ2-1	CASSVGNRVHEQFF	TGTGCCAGCAGCGTAGGAAACAGGGTGCATGAGCAGTTCTTC
TRBD1	-	TRBV27	TRBJ1-2	CASSLRTGRGYTF	TGTGCCAGCAGTTTAAGGACAGGGCGAGGCTACACCTTC
-	-	TRBV18	TRBJ1-1	CASSLAATGNTEAFF	TGTGCCAGCTCCCTGGCCGCCACAGGAAACACTGAAGCTTTCTTT
-	-	TRBV7-3	TRBJ2-1	CASSLGGTYNEQFF	TGTGCCAGCAGCTTAGGCGGGACCTACAATGAGCAGTTCTTC
-	-	TRBV18	TRBJ1-6	CASSPVAAGSYNSPLHF	TGTGCCAGCTCACCAGTCGCAGCAGGTTCCTATAATTCACCCCTCCACTTT
-	-	TRBV27	TRBJ1-5	CASSLLAGSNQPQHF	TGTGCCAGCAGTTTGCTGGCAGGTAGCAATCAGCCCCAGCATTTT
-	-	TRBV19	TRBJ2-7	CASSPRGTLHEQYF	TGTGCCAGTAGTCCCCGGGGGACACTGCACGAGCAGTACTTC
-	-	TRBV3-1/TRBV3-2	TRBJ1-2	CASSQELGNYGYTF	TGTGCCAGCAGCCAAGAGTTAGGAAACTATGGCTACACCTTC
TRBD2	-	TRBV4-3	TRBJ2-7	CASSLTLALAGPSYEQYF	TGCGCCAGCAGCCTCACGTTGGCACTAGCGGGCCCATCCTACGAGCAGTACTTC